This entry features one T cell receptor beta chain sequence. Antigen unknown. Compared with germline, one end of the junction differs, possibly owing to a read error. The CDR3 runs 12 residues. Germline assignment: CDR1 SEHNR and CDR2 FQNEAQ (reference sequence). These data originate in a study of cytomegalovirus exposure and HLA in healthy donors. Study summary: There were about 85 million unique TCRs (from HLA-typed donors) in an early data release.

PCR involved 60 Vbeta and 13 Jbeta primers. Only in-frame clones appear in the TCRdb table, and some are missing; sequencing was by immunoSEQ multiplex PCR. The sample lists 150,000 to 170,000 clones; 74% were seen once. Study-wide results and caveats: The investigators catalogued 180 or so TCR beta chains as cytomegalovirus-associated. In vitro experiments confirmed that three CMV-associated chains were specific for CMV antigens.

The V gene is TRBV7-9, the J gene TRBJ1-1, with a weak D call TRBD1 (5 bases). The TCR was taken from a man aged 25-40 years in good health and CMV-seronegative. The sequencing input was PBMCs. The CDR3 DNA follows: TGTTCCAGCAGGGATCCGGGGAGTGAAGCTTTCTTT. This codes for CSSRDPGSEAFF.